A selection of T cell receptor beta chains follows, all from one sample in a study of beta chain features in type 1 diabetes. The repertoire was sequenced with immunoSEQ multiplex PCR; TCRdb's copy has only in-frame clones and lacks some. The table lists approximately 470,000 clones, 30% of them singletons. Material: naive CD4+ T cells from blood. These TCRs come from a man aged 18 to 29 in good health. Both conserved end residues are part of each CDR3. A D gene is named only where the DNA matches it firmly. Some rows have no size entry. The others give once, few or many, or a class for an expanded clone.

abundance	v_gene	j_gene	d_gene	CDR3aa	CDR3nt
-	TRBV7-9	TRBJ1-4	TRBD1	CASSSSDRVYEKLFF	TGTGCCAGCAGCTCCTCGGACAGGGTTTATGAAAAACTGTTTTTT
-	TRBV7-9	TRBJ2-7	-	CASGIGYEQYF	TGTGCCAGCGGCATTGGTTACGAGCAGTACTTC
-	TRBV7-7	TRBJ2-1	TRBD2	CASSWGGVGNNEQFF	TGTGCCAGCAGCTGGGGGGGAGTGGGCAACAATGAGCAGTTCTTC
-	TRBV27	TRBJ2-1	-	CASSNSGSYNEQFF	TGTGCCAGCAGTAATAGCGGAAGTTACAATGAGCAGTTCTTC
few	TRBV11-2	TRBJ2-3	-	CASSSLRDLEGSTTDTQYF	TGTGCCAGCAGCTCCCTCCGGGACCTAGAGGGCTCCACCACAGATACGCAGTATTTT
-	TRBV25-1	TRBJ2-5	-	CASSEFMAGAQYF	TGTGCCAGCAGTGAATTTATGGCAGGGGCGCAGTACTTC
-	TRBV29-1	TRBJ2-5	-	CSVVFGQKETQYF	TGCAGCGTTGTATTCGGCCAGAAAGAGACCCAGTACTTC
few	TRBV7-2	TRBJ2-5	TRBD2	CASSLGSGRETQYF	TGTGCCAGCAGCTTAGGTAGCGGGAGGGAGACCCAGTACTTC
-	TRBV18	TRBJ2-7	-	CASSPSDPYEQYF	TGTGCCAGCTCACCTAGCGACCCCTACGAGCAGTACTTC
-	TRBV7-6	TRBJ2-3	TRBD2	CASSPRTSGSYDTQYF	TGTGCCAGCAGCCCCCGGACTAGCGGGAGTTATGATACGCAGTATTTT
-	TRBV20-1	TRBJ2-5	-	CSATKDGIQYF	TGCAGTGCTACGAAGGACGGGATCCAGTACTTC
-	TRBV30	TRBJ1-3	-	CAFRRPGSGNTIYF	TGTGCCTTCCGTCGTCCAGGTTCTGGAAACACCATATATTTT
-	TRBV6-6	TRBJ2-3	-	CASSYSSQTKDTQYF	TGTGCCAGCAGTTACTCGTCGCAGACTAAAGATACGCAGTATTTT
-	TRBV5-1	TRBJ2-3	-	CASSLVADTQYF	TGCGCCAGCAGCTTGGTTGCAGATACGCAGTATTTT
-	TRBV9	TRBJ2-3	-	CASSVGATDTQYF	TGTGCCAGCAGCGTAGGGGCGACAGATACGCAGTATTTT
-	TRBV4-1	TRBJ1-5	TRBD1	CASSLTGANQPQHF	TGCGCCAGCAGCCTCACAGGGGCGAATCAGCCCCAGCATTTT
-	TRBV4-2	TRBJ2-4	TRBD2	CASSQVVAGEINIQYF	TGTGCCAGCAGCCAAGTCGTAGCGGGAGAAATAAACATTCAGTACTTC
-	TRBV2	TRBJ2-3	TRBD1	CASSRRTGGSTDTQYF	TGTGCCAGCAGTCGTCGGACAGGGGGTAGCACAGATACGCAGTATTTT
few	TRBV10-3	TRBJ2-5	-	CAISESRESSETQYF	TGTGCCATCAGTGAGTCCCGGGAGAGCAGTGAGACCCAGTACTTC
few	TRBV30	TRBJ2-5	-	CAWETGPIQETQYF	TGTGCCTGGGAGACGGGGCCGATCCAAGAGACCCAGTACTTC
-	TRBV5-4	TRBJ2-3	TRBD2	CASSPGLAGSTDTQYF	TGTGCCAGCAGCCCCGGCCTAGCGGGAAGCACAGATACGCAGTATTTT
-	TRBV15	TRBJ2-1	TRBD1	CATSRDGTGGGEQFF	TGTGCCACCAGCAGAGACGGGACAGGGGGTGGTGAGCAGTTCTTC
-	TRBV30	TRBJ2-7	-	CAWSVSGPSSYEQYF	TGTGCCTGGAGTGTAAGCGGGCCGAGCTCCTACGAGCAGTACTTC